This record concerns one T cell receptor (beta chain) sequence. Sequenced by immunoSEQ multiplex PCR; TCRdb stores in-frame clones only, minus some. The table has about 210,000 clones, approximately 82% seen once. The source of the sample is a study of blood T cell repertoires in COVID-19. The germline V gene encodes CDR1 SNHLY and CDR2 FYNNEI. V shed 3 bases, J shed 4 bases, and the junction held 5 bases outside the gene matches. The length of the CDR3 is 15 residues. This chain joins TRBV2 and TRBJ2-3; the match to TRBD2 covers 9 bases. The TCR originated in a woman aged 40 to 49 with acute or convalescent COVID-19. The source material was peripheral blood. CDR3 amino acids: CASSEAVAGADTQYF. In DNA form, the CDR3 reads TGTGCCAGCAGTGAGGCGGTAGCGGGAGCAGATACGCAGTATTTT.